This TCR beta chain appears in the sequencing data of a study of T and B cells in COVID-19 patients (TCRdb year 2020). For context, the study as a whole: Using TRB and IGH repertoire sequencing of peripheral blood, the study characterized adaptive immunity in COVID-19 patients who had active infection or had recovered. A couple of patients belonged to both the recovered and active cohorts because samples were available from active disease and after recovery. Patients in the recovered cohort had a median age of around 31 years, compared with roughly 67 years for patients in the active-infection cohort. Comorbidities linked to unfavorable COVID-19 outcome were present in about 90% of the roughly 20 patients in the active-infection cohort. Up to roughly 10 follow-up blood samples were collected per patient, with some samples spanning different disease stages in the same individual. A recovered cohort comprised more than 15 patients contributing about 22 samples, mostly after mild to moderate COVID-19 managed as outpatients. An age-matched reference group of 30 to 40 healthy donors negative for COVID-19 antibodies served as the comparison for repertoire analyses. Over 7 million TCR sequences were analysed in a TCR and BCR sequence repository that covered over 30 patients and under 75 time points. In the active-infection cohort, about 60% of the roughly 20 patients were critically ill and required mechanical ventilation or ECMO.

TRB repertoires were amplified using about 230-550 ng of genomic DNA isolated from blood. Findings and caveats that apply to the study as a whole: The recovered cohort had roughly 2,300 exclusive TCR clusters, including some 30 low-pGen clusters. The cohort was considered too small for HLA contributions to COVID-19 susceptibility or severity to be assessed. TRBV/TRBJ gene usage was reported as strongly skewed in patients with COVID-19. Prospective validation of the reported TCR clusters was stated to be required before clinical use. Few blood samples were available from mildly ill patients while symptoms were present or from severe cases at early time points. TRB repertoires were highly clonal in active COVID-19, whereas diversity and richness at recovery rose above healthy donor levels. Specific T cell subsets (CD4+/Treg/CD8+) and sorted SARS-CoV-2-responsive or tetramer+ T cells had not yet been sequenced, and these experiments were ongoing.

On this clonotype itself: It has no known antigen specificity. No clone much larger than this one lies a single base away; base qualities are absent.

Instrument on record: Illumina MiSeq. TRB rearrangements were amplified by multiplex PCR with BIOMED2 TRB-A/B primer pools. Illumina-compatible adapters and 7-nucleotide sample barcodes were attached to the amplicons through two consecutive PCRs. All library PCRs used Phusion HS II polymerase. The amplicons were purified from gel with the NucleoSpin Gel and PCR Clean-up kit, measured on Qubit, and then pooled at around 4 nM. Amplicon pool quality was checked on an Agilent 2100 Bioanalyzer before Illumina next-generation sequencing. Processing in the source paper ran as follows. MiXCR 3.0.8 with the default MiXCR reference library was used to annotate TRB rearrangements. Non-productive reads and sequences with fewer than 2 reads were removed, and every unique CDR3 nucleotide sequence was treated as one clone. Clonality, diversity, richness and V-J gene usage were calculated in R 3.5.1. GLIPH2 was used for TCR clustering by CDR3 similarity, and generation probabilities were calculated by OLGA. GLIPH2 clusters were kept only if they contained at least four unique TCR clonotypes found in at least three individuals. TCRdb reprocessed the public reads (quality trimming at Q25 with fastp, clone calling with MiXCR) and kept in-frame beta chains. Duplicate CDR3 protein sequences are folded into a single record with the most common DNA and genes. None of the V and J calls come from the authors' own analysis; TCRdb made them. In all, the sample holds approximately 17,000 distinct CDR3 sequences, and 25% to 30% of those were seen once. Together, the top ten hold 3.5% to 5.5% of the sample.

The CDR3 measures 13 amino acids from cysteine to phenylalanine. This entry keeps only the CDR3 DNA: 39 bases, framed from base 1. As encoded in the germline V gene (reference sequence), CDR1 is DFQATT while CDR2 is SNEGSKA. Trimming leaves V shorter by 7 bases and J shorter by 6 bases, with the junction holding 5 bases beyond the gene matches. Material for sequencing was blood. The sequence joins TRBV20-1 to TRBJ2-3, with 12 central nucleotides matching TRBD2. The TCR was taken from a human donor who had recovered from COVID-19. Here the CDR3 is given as CSVIGLAGDTQYF. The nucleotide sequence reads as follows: TGCAGTGTCATCGGACTAGCGGGGGATACGCAGTATTTT.